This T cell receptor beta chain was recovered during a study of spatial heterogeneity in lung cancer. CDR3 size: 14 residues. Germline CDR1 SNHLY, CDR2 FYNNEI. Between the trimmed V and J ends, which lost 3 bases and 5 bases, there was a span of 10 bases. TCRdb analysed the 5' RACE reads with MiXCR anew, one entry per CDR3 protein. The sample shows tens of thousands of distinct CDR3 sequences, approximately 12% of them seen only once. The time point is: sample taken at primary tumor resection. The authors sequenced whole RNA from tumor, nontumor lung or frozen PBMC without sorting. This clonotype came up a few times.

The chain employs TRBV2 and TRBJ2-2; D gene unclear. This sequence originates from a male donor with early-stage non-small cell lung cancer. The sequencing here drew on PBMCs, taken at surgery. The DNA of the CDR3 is TGTGCCAGCAGTGATGAACTCTGGACCGGGGAGCTGTTTTTT. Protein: CASSDELWTGELFF.